A selection of T cell receptor beta chains follows, all from one sample in a study of blood T cells in healthy people across ages. TCRdb passed the 5' RACE reads through MiXCR, listing each CDR3 protein once. Of some 760,000 distinct CDR3 sequences listed, about 25% are singletons. This sample was shared with a second study, whose subject was T cells of mothers and their children.

The sample taken for sequencing was blood. These receptors all stem from a boy between 5 and 17 years old in good health. Both conserved end residues are part of each CDR3. The order of the fields is CDR3 protein, CDR3 DNA, clone size, J gene, D gene, V gene. D genes are given only for firm matches. Where a row states a size, it is once, few, many or the class of an expanded clone; other rows omit it.

CDR3 protein: CASSLSTGLSNQPQHF
CDR3 DNA: TGTGCCAGCAGCTTAAGTACGGGGCTGAGCAATCAGCCCCAGCATTTT
clone size: -
J gene: TRBJ1-5
D gene: -
V gene: TRBV7-8

CDR3 protein: CASSVRVPYEQYF
CDR3 DNA: TGTGCCAGCAGCGTCAGGGTCCCCTACGAGCAGTACTTC
clone size: -
J gene: TRBJ2-7
D gene: -
V gene: TRBV5-6

CDR3 protein: CASSSPPGGRSTDTQYF
CDR3 DNA: TGTGCCAGCAGTTCCCCCCCAGGCGGAAGAAGCACAGATACGCAGTATTTT
clone size: -
J gene: TRBJ2-3
D gene: -
V gene: TRBV12-3/TRBV12-4

CDR3 protein: CATDSPGLTDTQYF
CDR3 DNA: TGTGCCACCGACTCGCCGGGACTCACAGATACGCAGTATTTT
clone size: few
J gene: TRBJ2-3
D gene: -
V gene: TRBV28

CDR3 protein: CASSQASGGALETQYF
CDR3 DNA: TGTGCCAGCAGCCAAGCAAGCGGGGGGGCTTTGGAGACCCAGTACTTC
clone size: -
J gene: TRBJ2-5
D gene: TRBD2
V gene: TRBV4-2

CDR3 protein: CAISGERNLGYEQYF
CDR3 DNA: TGTGCCATCAGTGGGGAACGGAATCTTGGCTACGAGCAGTACTTC
clone size: -
J gene: TRBJ2-7
D gene: -
V gene: TRBV10-3

CDR3 protein: CASTLSDRVVGYTF
CDR3 DNA: TGTGCCAGCACTTTGAGTGACAGGGTCGTGGGCTACACCTTC
clone size: -
J gene: TRBJ1-2
D gene: TRBD1
V gene: TRBV7-9

CDR3 protein: CASQSLKSTGELFF
CDR3 DNA: TGTGCCAGCCAGAGCCTCAAGAGCACCGGGGAGCTGTTTTTT
clone size: -
J gene: TRBJ2-2
D gene: -
V gene: TRBV9

CDR3 protein: CASHDYGYTF
CDR3 DNA: TGTGCCAGTCACGACTATGGCTACACCTTC
clone size: few
J gene: TRBJ1-2
D gene: -
V gene: TRBV6-6

CDR3 protein: CASSYPRGGQTDTQYF
CDR3 DNA: TGTGCCAGCAGTTACCCCCGGGGGGGCCAAACAGATACGCAGTATTTT
clone size: -
J gene: TRBJ2-3
D gene: TRBD2
V gene: TRBV6-6

CDR3 protein: CSARDATGDYGYTF
CDR3 DNA: TGCAGTGCTAGAGATGCGACAGGAGACTATGGCTACACCTTC
clone size: few
J gene: TRBJ1-2
D gene: -
V gene: TRBV20-1

CDR3 protein: CASSQDQGAGGYTF
CDR3 DNA: TGTGCCAGCAGCCAAGACCAGGGGGCTGGAGGCTACACCTTC
clone size: -
J gene: TRBJ1-2
D gene: TRBD1
V gene: TRBV3-1

CDR3 protein: CSAPSSHETQYF
CDR3 DNA: TGCAGTGCTCCGTCAAGTCATGAGACCCAGTACTTC
clone size: -
J gene: TRBJ2-5
D gene: -
V gene: TRBV20-1

CDR3 protein: CSAFGTSGGVSYNEQFF
CDR3 DNA: TGCAGTGCGTTCGGGACTAGCGGGGGTGTCTCCTACAATGAGCAGTTCTTC
clone size: -
J gene: TRBJ2-1
D gene: TRBD2
V gene: TRBV20-1

CDR3 protein: CASSLVPGVSDEQFF
CDR3 DNA: TGTGCCAGCAGCTTAGTCCCGGGGGTGAGTGATGAGCAGTTCTTC
clone size: few
J gene: TRBJ2-1
D gene: -
V gene: TRBV7-8

CDR3 protein: CASSRQGNQPRHF
CDR3 DNA: TGCGCCAGCAGCAGACAGGGGAATCAGCCCCGGCATTTT
clone size: -
J gene: TRBJ1-5
D gene: TRBD1
V gene: TRBV5-1

CDR3 protein: CASSFLVGATDEQFF
CDR3 DNA: TGTGCCAGCAGTTTTCTCGTGGGCGCCACGGATGAGCAGTTCTTC
clone size: few
J gene: TRBJ2-1
D gene: -
V gene: TRBV6-6

CDR3 protein: CSAPLDSDTQYF
CDR3 DNA: TGCAGTGCCCCATTGGACTCAGATACGCAGTATTTT
clone size: -
J gene: TRBJ2-3
D gene: -
V gene: TRBV20-1

CDR3 protein: CASSYSTTEYF
CDR3 DNA: TGTGCCAGCAGTTACTCGACAACCGAGTACTTC
clone size: once
J gene: TRBJ2-5
D gene: -
V gene: TRBV7-2

CDR3 protein: CSVEYPRVMNTEAFF
CDR3 DNA: TGCAGCGTTGAATACCCCAGGGTCATGAACACTGAAGCTTTCTTT
clone size: few
J gene: TRBJ1-1
D gene: -
V gene: TRBV29-1

CDR3 protein: CASSKSGRGLEKLFF
CDR3 DNA: TGTGCCAGCAGCAAAAGTGGCAGGGGGCTAGAAAAACTGTTTTTT
clone size: -
J gene: TRBJ1-4
D gene: TRBD1
V gene: TRBV7-6

CDR3 protein: CASSLVNSAHTDTQYF
CDR3 DNA: TGTGCCAGCAGCTTAGTGAATAGCGCCCACACAGATACGCAGTATTTT
clone size: -
J gene: TRBJ2-3
D gene: -
V gene: TRBV7-8

CDR3 protein: CASSQAPGTGYEQYF
CDR3 DNA: TGCGCCAGCAGCCAAGCCCCCGGGACAGGCTACGAGCAGTACTTC
clone size: -
J gene: TRBJ2-7
D gene: TRBD1
V gene: TRBV4-1

CDR3 protein: CASSFQGGSYNSPLHF
CDR3 DNA: TGTGCCAGCAGTTTCCAGGGAGGATCCTATAATTCACCCCTCCACTTT
clone size: -
J gene: TRBJ1-6
D gene: -
V gene: TRBV12-3/TRBV12-4

CDR3 protein: CSVERGEQFF
CDR3 DNA: TGCAGCGTAGAGAGAGGTGAGCAGTTCTTC
clone size: -
J gene: TRBJ2-1
D gene: -
V gene: TRBV29-1

CDR3 protein: CASSTASGGLSYNEQFF
CDR3 DNA: TGCGCCAGCAGCACCGCCAGCGGGGGACTATCCTACAATGAGCAGTTCTTC
clone size: few
J gene: TRBJ2-1
D gene: TRBD2
V gene: TRBV5-1

CDR3 protein: CSASRQGTVGYTF
CDR3 DNA: TGCAGTGCTAGTCGACAGGGGACGGTTGGCTACACCTTC
clone size: -
J gene: TRBJ1-2
D gene: TRBD1
V gene: TRBV20-1

CDR3 protein: CASSSEVNTGELFF
CDR3 DNA: TGCGCCAGCAGCTCTGAGGTGAACACCGGGGAGCTGTTTTTT
clone size: -
J gene: TRBJ2-2
D gene: -
V gene: TRBV5-1

CDR3 protein: CASSLTGATNEKLFF
CDR3 DNA: TGTGCCAGCAGTTTGACCGGTGCAACTAATGAAAAACTGTTTTTT
clone size: -
J gene: TRBJ1-4
D gene: -
V gene: TRBV27

CDR3 protein: CASSLAGVDGYTF
CDR3 DNA: TGTGCCAGCAGCTTAGCTGGGGTTGATGGCTACACCTTC
clone size: -
J gene: TRBJ1-2
D gene: -
V gene: TRBV7-9

CDR3 protein: CASSLGLTATEAFF
CDR3 DNA: TGTGCCAGCAGCTTAGGTTTGACAGCAACTGAAGCTTTCTTT
clone size: -
J gene: TRBJ1-1
D gene: -
V gene: TRBV7-2

CDR3 protein: CSASGGGNQPQHF
CDR3 DNA: TGCAGTGCTAGCGGAGGGGGCAATCAGCCCCAGCATTTT
clone size: few
J gene: TRBJ1-5
D gene: -
V gene: TRBV20-1

CDR3 protein: CATLSTPGDTIYF
CDR3 DNA: TGTGCCACACTCTCAACTCCGGGCGACACCATATATTTT
clone size: -
J gene: TRBJ1-3
D gene: -
V gene: TRBV7-3

CDR3 protein: CASSLWAGNEQFF
CDR3 DNA: TGTGCCAGCAGCTTATGGGCGGGGAATGAGCAGTTCTTC
clone size: -
J gene: TRBJ2-1
D gene: -
V gene: TRBV7-3

CDR3 protein: CSARDRLASHTGELFF
CDR3 DNA: TGCAGTGCTAGAGATCGGCTAGCGAGTCACACCGGGGAGCTGTTTTTT
clone size: -
J gene: TRBJ2-2
D gene: -
V gene: TRBV20-1

CDR3 protein: CASSIVVAGGWQFF
CDR3 DNA: TGTGCCAGTAGTATAGTTGTAGCGGGGGGTTGGCAGTTCTTC
clone size: -
J gene: TRBJ2-1
D gene: TRBD2
V gene: TRBV19

CDR3 protein: CASSLWATFTDTQYF
CDR3 DNA: TGTGCCAGCAGCTTATGGGCAACCTTCACAGATACGCAGTATTTT
clone size: few
J gene: TRBJ2-3
D gene: -
V gene: TRBV7-2